The 25 T cell receptor beta chains in this list originate from one sample, sequenced in a study of T cell changes during pregnancy in multiple sclerosis. The table came from immunoSEQ multiplex PCR; TCRdb's copy has only in-frame clones and leaves some out. The sample has approximately 60,000 clones; about 90% are singletons. Here the sequenced sample was peripheral blood, taken in the first trimester of pregnancy. These receptors all stem from a female donor with multiple sclerosis, enrolled in a pregnancy study.

The CDR3 loop reads CASSQALGGGTPSYNEQFF. The CDR3 DNA follows: TGCGCCAGCAGCCAAGCCTTGGGGGGAGGGACACCCTCCTACAATGAGCAGTTCTTC. The V gene is TRBV4-1, the J gene TRBJ2-1, with TRBD2 as a possible D gene (7 bases). Germline V gene sequence: CDR1 MGHRA, CDR2 YSYEKL. Trimming removed 1 base at V and 0 bases at J, with 19 bases between. This CDR3 region has 19 residues.

This chain joins TRBV27 and TRBJ2-1; TRBD1 aligns across 9 bases. J gave up 7 bases and V 6 bases, and 4 bases lay outside the gene matches. Germline lookup yields CDR1 MNHEY and CDR2 SMNVEV (reference sequence). The CDR3 consists of 13 residues. This CDR3 reads CASRTGTGNEQFF. As DNA, the CDR3 is TGTGCCAGCAGGACCGGGACAGGGAATGAGCAGTTCTTC.

This chain joins TRBV6-1 and TRBJ1-2; D might be TRBD1 (6 bases). This CDR3 comprises 13 residues. Germline V gene sequence: CDR1 MNHNS, CDR2 SASEGT. V was shortened by 0 bases and J by 11 bases, with 13 bases between the two germline ends. CDR3 sequence (DNA): TGTGCCAGCAGTGAAGCGCTGCAGGGGAAATACACCTTC. Residues: CASSEALQGKYTF.

This chain uses TRBV19 with TRBJ2-1, with 8 bases aligning to TRBD2. V gave up 3 bases and J gave up 5 bases; unmatched junction bases: 6. The germline gives CDR1 LNHDA, CDR2 SQIVND (reference sequence). The CDR3 extends over 15 amino acids. The CDR3 DNA follows: TGTGCCAGTAGTATCCTCGGGGGGGCGAACAATGAGCAGTTCTTC. This gives the protein CASSILGGANNEQFF.

The V gene is TRBV10-3, the J gene TRBJ2-7; 11 bases are shared with TRBD2. Trimming at V came to 4 bases and at J to 4 bases, leaving 12 bases not matched to a gene. CDR1 and CDR2 (germline): ENHRY, SYGVKD. CDR3 size: 17 residues. CDR3 DNA sequence: TGTGCCATCAGTGGAGGGACTAGCGGAGGGAATGCATACGAGCAGTACTTC. Residues: CAISGGTSGGNAYEQYF.

J is TRBJ1-1 and V is TRBV1. TRBV1 is listed as a pseudogene. This CDR3 has 14 amino acids. CDR3 in DNA: TGCACCAGCAGCCAAAGTACGGGGAACACTGAAGCTTTCTTT. Its protein product is CTSSQSTGNTEAFF.

This clone showed up just once. V usage is TRBV13 and J usage is TRBJ2-7; 11 bases line up with TRBD2. The CDR3 is made up of 15 amino acids. After removal of 5 bases from V and 7 bases from J, the junction contained 10 bases not matched to a gene. In germline, CDR1 is PRHDT, CDR2 FYEKMQ (reference sequence). For the CDR3, the DNA is TGTGCCAGCAGCAGAACTAGCGGGAGTTACCGAGAGCAGTACTTC. This codes for CASSRTSGSYREQYF.

The V and J genes are TRBV6-1 and TRBJ1-1; 7 bases agree with TRBD1. J lost 2 bases, V lost 7 bases, and 7 bases had no gene match. This CDR3 region has 14 residues. CDR1 is MNHNS, CDR2 SASEGT, per germline. CDR3: CASIPWDRNTEAFF. The CDR3, as DNA: TGTGCCAGCATCCCCTGGGACAGAAACACTGAAGCTTTCTTT.

This clone has a single count. This chain links TRBV18 with TRBJ1-1; the D is unclear. Germline lookup yields CDR1 KGHSH and CDR2 LQKENI. The CDR3 is made up of 13 amino acids. The V end was cut by 5 bases, the J end by 0 bases, with 7 bases between. The CDR3 is CASSNNMNTEAFF. CDR3 DNA sequence: TGTGCCAGCTCAAATAATATGAACACTGAAGCTTTCTTT.

The chain recombines TRBV27 with TRBJ2-5; tentatively, D is TRBD1 (6 bases). Germline V gives CDR1 MNHEY, CDR2 SMNVEV (reference sequence). The CDR3 spans 14 residues. V lost 4 bases, J lost 0 bases, and 9 bases lay in between. CDR3 protein: CASSSWTDQETQYF. The CDR3 nucleotides are TGTGCCAGCAGTTCCTGGACAGACCAAGAGACCCAGTACTTC.

The chain joins TRBV5-6 to TRBJ2-5; a weak D match, TRBD1 (6 bases). The CDR3 is made up of 14 amino acids. The germline V gene encodes CDR1 SGHDT and CDR2 YYEEEE. Trimming left V 4 bases short and J 1 base short, with 11 bases between. The CDR3 loop is CASSHLGGQETQYF. CDR3 coding DNA: TGTGCCAGCAGCCACTTAGGGGGCCAAGAGACCCAGTACTTC. The variable domain in full, completed from reference TRBV5-6 and TRBJ2-5, reads DAGVTQSPTHLIKTRGQQVTLRCSPKSGHDTVSWYQQALGQGPQFIFQYYEEEERQRGNFPDRFSGHQFPNYSSELNVNALLLGDSALYLCASSHLGGQETQYFGPGTRLLVL.

The chain couples TRBV27 to TRBJ2-4; 8 nucleotides agree with TRBD2. The CDR3 consists of 17 residues. From germline, CDR1 is MNHEY and CDR2 SMNVEV (reference sequence). With V trimmed by 5 bases and J by 1 base, 10 bases remained unmatched. The CDR3 protein is CASSPGLGSDAKNIQYF. The CDR3 nucleotides read TGTGCCAGCAGTCCGGGACTAGGTTCCGATGCCAAAAACATTCAGTACTTC.

The CDR3 spells CASSLDGLAVPPPNEQYF. For the CDR3, the DNA is TGTGCCAGCAGCTTAGACGGACTAGCGGTACCGCCTCCCAACGAGCAGTACTTC. This sequence joins TRBV7-3 and TRBJ2-7; 10 bases fit TRBD2. The germline V gene encodes CDR1 SGHTA and CDR2 FQGTGA. After removal of 2 bases from V and 5 bases from J, the junction contained 15 bases not matched to a gene. The CDR3 is made up of 18 amino acids.

The chain carries TRBV7-3 and TRBJ2-1; D might be TRBD2 (6 bases). The CDR3 sequence is 15 residues long. In germline, CDR1 is SGHTA, CDR2 FQGTGA. V lost 5 bases and J lost 4, with 15 bases in between. CDR3 residues: CASSPGVAAYNEQFF. The CDR3 region has the DNA TGTGCCAGCAGCCCCGGGGTAGCGGCGTACAATGAGCAGTTCTTC.

The CDR3 spells CASRRPGGMEQYF. The CDR3 DNA reads as TGTGCCAGCAGACGGCCAGGAGGCATGGAGCAGTACTTC. This chain links TRBV5-8 with TRBJ2-7; D is perhaps TRBD2 (5 bases). The V gene's germline CDR1 is SGHTS and CDR2 YDEGEE. This CDR3 has 13 amino acids. The V end was cut by 5 bases, the J end by 7 bases, with 16 bases between.

This sequence joins TRBV4-3 and TRBJ2-2; the D is unclear. CDR1 is LGHNA, CDR2 YSLEER, per germline. Deletions cut 0 bases from V and 4 bases from J, with 15 bases between. The CDR3 sequence is 17 residues long. Written as DNA, the CDR3 is TGCGCCAGCAGCCAAGATAGGAGTTTATTAGCCACCGGGGAGCTGTTTTTT. Its protein is CASSQDRSLLATGELFF.

This chain links TRBV29-1 with TRBJ2-5; D may be TRBD2 (6 bases). Per the germline V gene, CDR1 is SQVTM and CDR2 is ANQGSEA. The CDR3 loop spans 14 amino acids. V lost 3 bases, J lost 5 bases, and 16 bases lay in between. The CDR3 DNA sequence: TGCAGCGTTGAGGACTATCCCCAGGTGGAGACCCAGTACTTC. This codes for CSVEDYPQVETQYF.

J is TRBJ1-5 and V is TRBV10-1; TRBD1 is a possible D gene (6 bases). The CDR3 consists of 13 residues. Germline V gene lookup returns CDR1 WNHNN and CDR2 SYGVQD (reference sequence). The V and J ends lost 8 bases and 3 bases respectively, with 11 bases between them. The CDR3 DNA follows: TGCGCCAGCCCTTCAGGGGCCAATCAGCCCCAGCATTTT. It codes for CASPSGANQPQHF.

About this clone itself: A much larger clonotype is one base distant, so this may be a read error. This same CDR3 is encoded by further DNA sequences in the sample. The CDR3 sequence: CASSLGGSSYEQYF. The CDR3 region has the DNA TGTGCCAGCAGCTTAGGCGGGAGCTCCTACGAGCAGTACTTC. The chain is built from TRBV11-2 and TRBJ2-7; TRBD2 matches at 7 bases. V was clipped by 1 base and J by 0 bases; unmatched bases: 0. The CDR3 sequence is 14 residues long. Germline CDR1 reads SGHAT; CDR2 reads FQNNGV.

This clone showed up just a few times. The chain is built from TRBV4-3 and TRBJ2-6, with D perhaps TRBD1 (6 bases). CDR1 LGHNA and CDR2 YSLEER come from the germline V gene. The CDR3 is 17 residues long. The V end lost 1 base, the J end lost 0 bases, and 10 bases lay between the germline ends. Here the CDR3 reads CASSQGQEYSGANVLTF. The CDR3 DNA sequence: TGCGCCAGCAGCCAAGGACAGGAGTACTCTGGGGCCAACGTCCTGACTTTC.

V gene TRBV19 combines with J gene TRBJ1-4; 7 nucleotides match TRBD1. CDR3 length: 14 amino acids. V trimming: 4 bases; J trimming: 8 bases; junction bases outside the gene matches: 7. Germline CDR1 is LNHDA and CDR2 is SQIVND (reference sequence). CDR3 in amino acids: CASSTSTGREKLFF. The CDR3 DNA follows: TGTGCCAGTAGTACGTCGACAGGGAGGGAAAAACTGTTTTTT.

In this sample, this clone turned up a few times. The CDR3 DNA reads as TGTGCCAGAAGCCTCCCGAGGGAGGCTTTCTTT. This translates into CARSLPREAFF. This rearrangement joins TRBV5-3 to TRBJ1-1; unclear D gene. Being an ORF, TRBV5-3 has a function that is uncertain. This CDR3 is built from 11 residues. The V gene lost 4 bases and the J gene lost 11 bases, with 12 bases spanning the gap.

J is TRBJ2-1 and V is TRBV11-3, with 12 bases fitting TRBD2. Germline V gives CDR1 SGHNT, CDR2 YENEEA. The CDR3 sequence is 16 residues long. V was clipped by 0 bases and J by 9 bases; unmatched bases: 6. The CDR3 nucleotides are TGTGCCAGCAGCTTAGAAGGACTAGCGGGACTCGGTGAGCAGTTCTTC. It codes for CASSLEGLAGLGEQFF.

This chain joins TRBV10-3 and TRBJ2-7, with D perhaps TRBD2 (6 bases). Trimming cost V 0 bases and J 2 bases, with 17 bases left between them. This CDR3 comprises 17 residues. Germline CDR1 ENHRY, CDR2 SYGVKD. In DNA, the CDR3 is TGTGCCATCAGTGAGTCGACAGTAACAGGAGGGCCCTACGAGCAGTACTTC. Protein product: CAISESTVTGGPYEQYF.

This sequence joins TRBV25-1 and TRBJ2-1, with TRBD1 as a possible D gene (6 bases). The CDR3 covers 16 residues. Trimming removed 5 bases from V and 0 bases from J, with 14 bases in between. CDR1 is MGHDK and CDR2 is SYGVNS in the germline V gene. The CDR3 DNA reads as TGTGCCAGCAGTCCCGGGACATTTAGCTCCTACAATGAGCAGTTCTTC. This codes for CASSPGTFSSYNEQFF. Complete variable domain (other parts from reference TRBV25-1 and TRBJ2-1): EADIYQTPRYLVIGTGKKITLECSQTMGHDKMYWYQQDPGMELHLIHYSYGVNSTEKGDLSSESTVSRIRTEHFPLTLESARPSHTSQYLCASSPGTFSSYNEQFFGPGTRLTVL.